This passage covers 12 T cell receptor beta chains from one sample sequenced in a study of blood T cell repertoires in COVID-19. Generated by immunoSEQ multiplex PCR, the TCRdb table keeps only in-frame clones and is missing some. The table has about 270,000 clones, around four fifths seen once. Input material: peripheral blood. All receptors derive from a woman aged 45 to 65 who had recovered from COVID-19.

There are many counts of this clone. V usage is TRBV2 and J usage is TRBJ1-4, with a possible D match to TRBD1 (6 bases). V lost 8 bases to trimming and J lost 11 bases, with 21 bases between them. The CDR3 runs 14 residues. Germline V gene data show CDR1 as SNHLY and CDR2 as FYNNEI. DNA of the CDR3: TGTGCCAGCGAAAGGATTCAGGGGAGTATTAAACTGTTTTTT. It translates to CASERIQGSIKLFF.

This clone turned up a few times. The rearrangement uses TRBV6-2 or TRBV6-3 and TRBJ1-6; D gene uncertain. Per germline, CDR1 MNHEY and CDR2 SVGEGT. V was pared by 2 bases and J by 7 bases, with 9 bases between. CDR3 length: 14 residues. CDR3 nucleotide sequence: TGTGCCAGCAGTTACGGCAGGATCAATTCACCCCTCCACTTT. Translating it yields CASSYGRINSPLHF.

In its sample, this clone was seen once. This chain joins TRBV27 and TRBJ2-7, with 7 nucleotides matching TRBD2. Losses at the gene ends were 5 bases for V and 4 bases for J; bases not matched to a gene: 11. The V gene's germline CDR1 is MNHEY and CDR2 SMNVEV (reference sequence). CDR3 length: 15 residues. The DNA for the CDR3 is TGTGCCAGCAGTCTACAGCGGGACGATGCGTACGAGCAGTACTTC. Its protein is CASSLQRDDAYEQYF.

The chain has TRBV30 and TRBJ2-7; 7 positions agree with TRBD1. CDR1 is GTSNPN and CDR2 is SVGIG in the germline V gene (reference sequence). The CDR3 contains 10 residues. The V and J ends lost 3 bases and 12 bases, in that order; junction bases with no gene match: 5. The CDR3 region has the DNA TGTGCCTGGAGGAGACAGGGAATGTACTTC. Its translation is CAWRRQGMYF.

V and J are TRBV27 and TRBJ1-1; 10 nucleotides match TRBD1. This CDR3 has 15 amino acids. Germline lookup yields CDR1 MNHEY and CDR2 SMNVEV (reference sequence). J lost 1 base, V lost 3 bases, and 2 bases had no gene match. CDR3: CASSFGDRGNTEAFF. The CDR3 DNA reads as TGTGCCAGCAGTTTTGGGGACAGGGGGAACACTGAAGCTTTCTTT.

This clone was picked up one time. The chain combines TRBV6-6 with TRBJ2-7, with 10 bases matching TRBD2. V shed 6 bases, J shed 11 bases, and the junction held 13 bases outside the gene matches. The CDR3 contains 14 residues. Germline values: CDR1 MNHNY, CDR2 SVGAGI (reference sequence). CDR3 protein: CASRASGSIDLKYF. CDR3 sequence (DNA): TGTGCCAGCAGGGCTAGCGGGAGCATCGACCTTAAGTACTTC.

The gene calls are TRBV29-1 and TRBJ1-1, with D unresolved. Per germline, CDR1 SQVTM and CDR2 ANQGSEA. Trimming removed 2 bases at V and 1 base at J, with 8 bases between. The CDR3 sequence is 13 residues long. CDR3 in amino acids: CSVEIAGNTEAFF. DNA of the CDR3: TGCAGCGTTGAAATTGCAGGGAACACTGAAGCTTTCTTT.

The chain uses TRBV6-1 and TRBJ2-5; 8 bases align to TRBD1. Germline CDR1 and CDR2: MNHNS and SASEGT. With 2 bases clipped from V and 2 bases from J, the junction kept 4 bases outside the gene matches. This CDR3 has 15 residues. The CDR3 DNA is TGTGCCAGCAGTGAATGGGACAGGCTACAAGAGACCCAGTACTTC. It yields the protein CASSEWDRLQETQYF.

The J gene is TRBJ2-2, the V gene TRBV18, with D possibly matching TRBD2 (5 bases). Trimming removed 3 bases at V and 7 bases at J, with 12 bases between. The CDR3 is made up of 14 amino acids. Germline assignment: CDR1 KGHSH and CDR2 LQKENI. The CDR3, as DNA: TGTGCCAGCTCACCCGAGGGAATCGGCGGGGAGCTGTTTTTT. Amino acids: CASSPEGIGGELFF. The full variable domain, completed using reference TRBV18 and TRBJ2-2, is NAGVMQNPRHLVRRRGQEARLRCSPMKGHSHVYWYRQLPEEGLKFMVYLQKENIIDESGMPKERFSAEFPKEGPSILRIQQVVRGDSAAYFCASSPEGIGGELFFGEGSRLTVL.

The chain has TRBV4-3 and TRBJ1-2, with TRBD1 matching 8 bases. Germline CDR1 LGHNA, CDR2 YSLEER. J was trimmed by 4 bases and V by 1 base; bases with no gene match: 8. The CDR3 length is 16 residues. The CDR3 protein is CASSQVPPGGGYGYTF. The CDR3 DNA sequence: TGCGCCAGCAGCCAAGTCCCACCAGGGGGCGGCTATGGCTACACCTTC.

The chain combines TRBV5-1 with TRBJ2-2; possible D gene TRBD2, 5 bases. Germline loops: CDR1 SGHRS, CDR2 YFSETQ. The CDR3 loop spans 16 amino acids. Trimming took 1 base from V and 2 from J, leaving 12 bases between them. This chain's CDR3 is CASSLLLDLNTGELFF. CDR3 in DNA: TGCGCCAGCAGCTTGTTACTGGACTTAAACACCGGGGAGCTGTTTTTT.

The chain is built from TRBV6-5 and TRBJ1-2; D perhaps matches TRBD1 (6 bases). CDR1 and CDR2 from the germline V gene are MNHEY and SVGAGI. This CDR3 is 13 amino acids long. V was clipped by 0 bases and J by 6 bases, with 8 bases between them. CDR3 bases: TGTGCCAGCAGTTACTCACGACAGGATGGCTACACCTTC. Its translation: CASSYSRQDGYTF.